A single sample gave rise to the 10 T cell receptor beta chains below, sequenced in a study of T cell repertoires in cytomegalovirus infection. TCRdb called the reads again in MiXCR, with one record for every CDR3 protein. The table shows hundreds of thousands of distinct CDR3 sequences, with 17% occurring only once. The material sequenced was PBMCs. These receptors were obtained from a human donor in good health (CMV status not recorded). Some clones in this sample may be carry-over from other donors' samples.

In this sample, this clonotype turned up many times. The genes are TRBV2 and TRBJ2-6; no clear D. The CDR3 consists of 15 residues. V lost 3 bases and J lost 1, with 7 bases in between. From germline, CDR1 is SNHLY and CDR2 FYNNEI. CDR3 sequence reads: CASSEGESGANVLTF. CDR3 nucleotide sequence: TGTGCCAGCAGTGAGGGCGAATCTGGGGCCAACGTCCTGACTTTC.

J is TRBJ2-6 and V is TRBV5-4; D remains ambiguous. Germline CDR1 and CDR2: SGHNT and YYREEE (reference sequence). This CDR3 has 17 residues. V was trimmed by 4 bases and J by 1 base, leaving 15 bases between them. Written as DNA, the CDR3 is TGTGCCAGCAGCCCGAGAAGCTTGTCTTCTGGGGCCAACGTCCTGACTTTC. Protein product: CASSPRSLSSGANVLTF.

This chain joins TRBV12-3 or TRBV12-4 and TRBJ1-2; possibly TRBD1 for D (6 bases). Trimming shortened V by 5 bases and J by 4 bases, and 17 bases separated the two germline ends. The CDR3 extends over 15 amino acids. CDR3 nucleotide sequence: TGTGCCAGCAGTCCACCATCTACAGGGTTCTATGGCTACACCTTC. Protein product: CASSPPSTGFYGYTF.

This clonotype occurred a few times. This chain links TRBV2 with TRBJ1-6; a weak D match, TRBD1 (5 bases). Trimming cost V 6 bases and J 6 bases, with 12 bases left between them. The CDR3 has 14 residues. Germline values: CDR1 SNHLY, CDR2 FYNNEI. The CDR3 region is CASSRDGSNSPLHF. The CDR3 bases are TGTGCCAGCAGCCGGGACGGGAGTAATTCACCCCTCCACTTT.

This clonotype has a count of ten or more. The chain joins TRBV7-2 to TRBJ2-3; 7 bases align to TRBD2. This CDR3 is built from 14 residues. Per germline, CDR1 SGHTA and CDR2 FQGNSA. Trimming cost V 4 bases and J 2 bases; bases outside gene matches: 3. Written as DNA, the CDR3 is TGTGCCAGCAGCTGGGGGGGGATCACAGATACGCAGTATTTT. Translating it yields CASSWGGITDTQYF.

The rearrangement uses TRBV2 and TRBJ1-4, with 7 bases matching TRBD1. V dropped 2 bases and J dropped 5; count of bases not matched to a gene: 8. The CDR3 is 16 residues long. The germline V gene encodes CDR1 SNHLY and CDR2 FYNNEI. The CDR3 spells CASSESGQAGNEKLFF. DNA for the CDR3: TGTGCCAGCAGTGAATCTGGACAGGCAGGCAATGAAAAACTGTTTTTT.

J is TRBJ1-2 and V is TRBV4-1; TRBD1 aligns across 8 bases. J lost 4 bases, V lost 0 bases, and 7 bases had no gene match. The length of the CDR3 is 16 residues. CDR1 is MGHRA and CDR2 is YSYEKL in the germline V gene. The CDR3 nucleotides read TGCGCCAGCAGCCAAGAAGTACAGGGGGTATTCTATGGCTACACCTTC. It is translated as CASSQEVQGVFYGYTF.

V and J are TRBV2 and TRBJ1-2, with D possibly being TRBD1 (6 bases). There are 15 residues in the CDR3. The V end was cut by 6 bases, the J end by 5 bases, with 19 bases between. The germline V gene has CDR1 SNHLY and CDR2 FYNNEI. The CDR3 region is CASRPLLGGRYGYTF. DNA of the CDR3: TGTGCCAGCAGGCCCCTCCTGGGGGGGCGGTATGGCTACACCTTC.

The CDR3 sequence: CASLSGVIEDTQYF. CDR3 bases: TGTGCCAGCCTTAGCGGGGTGATTGAGGATACGCAGTATTTT. The chain has TRBV9 and TRBJ2-3; 8 bases match TRBD2. CDR3 length: 14 amino acids. V trimming: 7 bases; J trimming: 6 bases; junction bases outside the gene matches: 10. CDR1 is SGDLS and CDR2 is YYNGEE in the germline V gene.

J is TRBJ2-3 and V is TRBV12-3 or TRBV12-4, with 11 bases identical to TRBD2. There are 15 residues in the CDR3. V trimming: 5 bases; J trimming: 6 bases; junction bases outside the gene matches: 7. The CDR3 protein is CASSPLAGGLDTQYF. The CDR3 region has the DNA TGTGCCAGCAGTCCCCTAGCGGGGGGTTTGGATACGCAGTATTTT.